This T cell receptor (beta chain) stems from a study of patients and donors after allogeneic stem cell transplantation. One entry per CDR3 protein results from TCRdb running MiXCR on the RT-PCR reads. The sample shows roughly 880,000 distinct CDR3 sequences, about a sixth of them seen only once. This clonotype turned up a few times. The specimen sequenced was blood, either unsorted or a sorted T cell fraction (not recorded which). The clonotype was recovered from a human donor who was either an allogeneic HSCT recipient or a stem cell or donor lymphocyte infusion donor (not recorded which). It is not recorded whose cells these are; they may come from a transplant donor.

The CDR3 DNA sequence: TGTGCCAGCAGTTTTTCATCAGCTTTCTTT. It yields the protein CASSFSSAFF. The rearrangement links TRBV12-3 or TRBV12-4 to TRBJ1-1; unclear D gene. The CDR3 runs to 10 residues. V lost 3 bases to trimming and J lost 10 bases, with 6 bases between them.